The following is a TCR beta chain sequence with its context. The data originate from a study of shared clonotypes between healthy human individuals. Study overall: CD4 naive and CD4 memory each took three plates per donor, while CD8 naive took two and CD8 memory one.

Researchers divided each subset's genomic DNA evenly across several immunoSEQ plates. TCRdb's copy holds only in-frame clones and misses some; the assay was immunoSEQ multiplex PCR. Here the sample spans about 820,000 clones, approximately 92% being singletons. Looked up from germline, CDR1 is MNHEY and CDR2 is SMNVEV (reference sequence). Trimming removed 6 bases from V and 0 bases from J; junction bases left unmatched: 1. This CDR3 has 14 residues. Terminally differentiated effector memory CD45RA+ cells were excluded by CCR7 positive selection of CD45RO-negative cells. Free of recent acute infections or vaccinations, the donors were healthy HIV-negative adults.

This chain connects TRBV27 to TRBJ2-3; 9 bases agree with TRBD2. The source material was naive CD8+ T cells sorted from blood. This sequence was found in a young man in good health. CDR3 DNA sequence: TGTGCCAGCAGGGGACTAGCAAGCACAGATACGCAGTATTTT. Translating gives CASRGLASTDTQYF.